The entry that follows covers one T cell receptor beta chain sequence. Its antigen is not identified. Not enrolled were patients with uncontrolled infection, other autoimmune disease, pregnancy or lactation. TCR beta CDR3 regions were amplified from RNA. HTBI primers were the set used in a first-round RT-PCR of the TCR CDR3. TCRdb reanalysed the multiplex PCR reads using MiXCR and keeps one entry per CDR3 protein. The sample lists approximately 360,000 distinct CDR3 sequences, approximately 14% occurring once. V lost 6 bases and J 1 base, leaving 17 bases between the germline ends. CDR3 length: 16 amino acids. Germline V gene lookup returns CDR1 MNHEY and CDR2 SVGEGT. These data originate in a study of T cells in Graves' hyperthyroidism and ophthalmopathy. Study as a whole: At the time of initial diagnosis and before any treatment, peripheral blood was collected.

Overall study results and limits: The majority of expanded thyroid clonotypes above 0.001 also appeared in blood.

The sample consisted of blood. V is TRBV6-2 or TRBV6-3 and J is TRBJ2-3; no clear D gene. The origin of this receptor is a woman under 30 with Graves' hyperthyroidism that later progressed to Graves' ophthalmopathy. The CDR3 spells CASSPYGRGRTDTQYF. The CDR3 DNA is TGTGCCAGCAGCCCTTACGGGCGAGGACGCACAGATACGCAGTATTTT.